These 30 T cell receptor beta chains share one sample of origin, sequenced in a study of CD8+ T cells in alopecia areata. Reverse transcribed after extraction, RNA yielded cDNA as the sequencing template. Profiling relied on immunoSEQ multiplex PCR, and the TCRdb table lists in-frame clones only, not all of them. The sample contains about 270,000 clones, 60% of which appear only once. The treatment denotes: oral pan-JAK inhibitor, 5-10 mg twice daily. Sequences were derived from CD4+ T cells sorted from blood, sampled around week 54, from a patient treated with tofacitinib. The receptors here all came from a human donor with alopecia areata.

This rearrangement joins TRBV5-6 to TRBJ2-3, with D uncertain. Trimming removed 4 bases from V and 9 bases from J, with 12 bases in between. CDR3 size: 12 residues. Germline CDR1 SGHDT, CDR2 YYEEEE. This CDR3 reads CASSAVFTTQYF. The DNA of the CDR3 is TGTGCCAGCAGCGCCGTCTTTACAACGCAGTATTTT.

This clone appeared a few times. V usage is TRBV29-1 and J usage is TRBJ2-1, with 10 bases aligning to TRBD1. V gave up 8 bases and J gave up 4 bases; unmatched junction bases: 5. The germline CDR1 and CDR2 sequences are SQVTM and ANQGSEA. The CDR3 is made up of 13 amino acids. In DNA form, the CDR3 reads TGCAGCTTAGGACAGGGGGTATACAATGAGCAGTTCTTC. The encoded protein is CSLGQGVYNEQFF.

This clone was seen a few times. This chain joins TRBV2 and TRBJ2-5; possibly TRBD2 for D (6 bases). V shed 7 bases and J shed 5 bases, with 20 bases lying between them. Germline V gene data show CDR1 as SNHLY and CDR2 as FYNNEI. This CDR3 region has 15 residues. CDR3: CASIPRDFATETQYF. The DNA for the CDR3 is TGTGCCAGCATCCCACGGGACTTCGCGACTGAGACCCAGTACTTC.

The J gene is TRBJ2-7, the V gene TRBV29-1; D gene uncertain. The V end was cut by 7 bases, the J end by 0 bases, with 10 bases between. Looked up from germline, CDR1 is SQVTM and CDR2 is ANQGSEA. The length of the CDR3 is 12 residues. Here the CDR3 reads CSAISSSYEQYF. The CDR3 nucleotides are TGCAGCGCTATCAGTAGCTCCTACGAGCAGTACTTC.

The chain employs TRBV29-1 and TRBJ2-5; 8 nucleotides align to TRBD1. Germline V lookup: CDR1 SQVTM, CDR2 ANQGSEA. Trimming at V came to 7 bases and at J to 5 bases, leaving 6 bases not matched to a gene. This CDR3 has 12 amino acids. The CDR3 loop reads CSGTGPEETQYF. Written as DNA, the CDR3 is TGCAGCGGGACAGGGCCTGAGGAGACCCAGTACTTC.

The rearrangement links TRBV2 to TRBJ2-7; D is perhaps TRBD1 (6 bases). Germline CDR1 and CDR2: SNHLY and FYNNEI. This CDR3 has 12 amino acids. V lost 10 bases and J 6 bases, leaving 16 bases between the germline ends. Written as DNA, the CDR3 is TGTGCCATCCACCTACAGGGTTCCGAGCAGTACTTC. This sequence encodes CAIHLQGSEQYF.

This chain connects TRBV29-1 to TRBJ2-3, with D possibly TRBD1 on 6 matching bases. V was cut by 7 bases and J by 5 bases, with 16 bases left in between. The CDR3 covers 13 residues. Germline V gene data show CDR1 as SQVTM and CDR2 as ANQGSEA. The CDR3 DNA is TGCAGCGGGCAGGGGCTTTTGGGAGATACGCAGTATTTT. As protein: CSGQGLLGDTQYF.

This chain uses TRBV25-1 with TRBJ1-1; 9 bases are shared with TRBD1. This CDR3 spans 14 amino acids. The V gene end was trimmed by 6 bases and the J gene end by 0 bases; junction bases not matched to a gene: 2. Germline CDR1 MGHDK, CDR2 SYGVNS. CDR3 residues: CASRGTGLNTEAFF. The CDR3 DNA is TGTGCCAGCAGGGGGACAGGGCTGAACACTGAAGCTTTCTTT. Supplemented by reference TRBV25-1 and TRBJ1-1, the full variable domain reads EADIYQTPRYLVIGTGKKITLECSQTMGHDKMYWYQQDPGMELHLIHYSYGVNSTEKGDLSSESTVSRIRTEHFPLTLESARPSHTSQYLCASRGTGLNTEAFFGQGTRLTVV.

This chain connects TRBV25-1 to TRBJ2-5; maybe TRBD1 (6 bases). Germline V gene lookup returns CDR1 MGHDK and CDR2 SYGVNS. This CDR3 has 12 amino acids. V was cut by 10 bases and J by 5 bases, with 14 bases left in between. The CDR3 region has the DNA TGTGCCATCGGGACACCCTGGGAGACCCAGTACTTC. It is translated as CAIGTPWETQYF.

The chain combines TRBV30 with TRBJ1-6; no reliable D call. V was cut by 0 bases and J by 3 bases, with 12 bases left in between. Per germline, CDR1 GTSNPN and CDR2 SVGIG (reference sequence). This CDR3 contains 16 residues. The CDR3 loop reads CAWSVPPRSYNSPLHF. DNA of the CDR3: TGTGCCTGGAGTGTACCCCCCAGAAGCTATAATTCACCCCTCCACTTT.

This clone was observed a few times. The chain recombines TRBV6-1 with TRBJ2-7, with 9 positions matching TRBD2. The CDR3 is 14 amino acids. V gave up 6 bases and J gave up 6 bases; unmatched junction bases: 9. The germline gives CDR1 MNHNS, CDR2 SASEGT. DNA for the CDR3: TGTGCCAGCAGCGACCCTAGCGGGGCTCCCGAGCAGTACTTC. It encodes CASSDPSGAPEQYF.

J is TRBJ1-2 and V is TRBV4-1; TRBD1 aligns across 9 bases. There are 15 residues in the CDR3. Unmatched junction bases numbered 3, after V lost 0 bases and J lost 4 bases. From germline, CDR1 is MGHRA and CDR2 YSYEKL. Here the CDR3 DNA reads TGCGCCAGCAGCCAAGATGGGACAGGGCCCTATGGCTACACCTTC. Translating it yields CASSQDGTGPYGYTF.

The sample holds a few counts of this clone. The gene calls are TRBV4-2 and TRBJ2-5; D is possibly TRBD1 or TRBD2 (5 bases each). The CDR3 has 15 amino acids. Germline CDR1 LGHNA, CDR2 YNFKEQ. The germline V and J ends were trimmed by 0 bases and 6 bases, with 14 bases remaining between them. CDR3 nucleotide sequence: TGTGCCAGCAGCCAAGATCCCGGGACGAGGAAGACCCAGTACTTC. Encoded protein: CASSQDPGTRKTQYF.

CDR3 nucleotides: TGTGCCAGCAGCTTGGGGGAAAACTATGGCTACACCTTC. The encoded protein is CASSLGENYGYTF. The chain employs TRBV5-4 and TRBJ1-2; D is unclear. V dropped 0 bases and J dropped 2 bases, with 5 bases sitting between them. Germline loops: CDR1 SGHNT, CDR2 YYREEE (reference sequence). This CDR3 comprises 13 residues.

The CDR3 protein is CASSQGELRGEQFF. CDR3 DNA sequence: TGCGCCAGCAGCCAAGGGGAGTTGCGGGGGGAGCAGTTCTTC. The V gene is TRBV4-3, the J gene TRBJ2-1; 7 bases agree with TRBD2. Trimming at V came to 1 base and at J to 10 bases, leaving 7 bases not matched to a gene. This CDR3 spans 14 amino acids. Per germline, CDR1 LGHNA and CDR2 YSLEER.

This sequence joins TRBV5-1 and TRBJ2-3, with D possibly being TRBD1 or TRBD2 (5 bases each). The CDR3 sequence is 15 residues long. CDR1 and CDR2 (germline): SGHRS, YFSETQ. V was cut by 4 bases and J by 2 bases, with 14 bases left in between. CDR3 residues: CASSLGDSHTDTQYF. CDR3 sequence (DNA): TGCGCCAGCAGCCTGGGAGACAGCCACACAGATACGCAGTATTTT.

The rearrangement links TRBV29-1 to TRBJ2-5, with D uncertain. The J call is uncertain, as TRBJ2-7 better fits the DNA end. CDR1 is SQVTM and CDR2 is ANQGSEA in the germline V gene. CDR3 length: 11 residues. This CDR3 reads CSGTVSDEQYF. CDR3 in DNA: TGCAGCGGAACAGTGAGCGACGAGCAGTACTTC.

Here the CDR3 DNA reads TGTGCCAGCAGCCAAGATCCCCTAGCGGGGGGGACCCAGTACTTC. Translating gives CASSQDPLAGGTQYF. The chain joins TRBV4-2 to TRBJ2-5, with 11 bases identical to TRBD2. Germline CDR1 is LGHNA and CDR2 is YNFKEQ. Trimming at V came to 0 bases and at J to 7 bases, leaving 4 bases not matched to a gene. This CDR3 region has 15 residues.

CDR3: CASSQWGADTQYF. The CDR3 coding sequence is TGTGCCAGCAGCCAATGGGGAGCAGATACGCAGTATTTT. The genes are TRBV14 and TRBJ2-3; D possibly corresponds to TRBD2 (5 bases). V dropped 2 bases and J dropped 4 bases, with 7 bases sitting between them. The V gene's germline CDR1 is SGHDN and CDR2 FVKESK. The CDR3 length is 13 residues.

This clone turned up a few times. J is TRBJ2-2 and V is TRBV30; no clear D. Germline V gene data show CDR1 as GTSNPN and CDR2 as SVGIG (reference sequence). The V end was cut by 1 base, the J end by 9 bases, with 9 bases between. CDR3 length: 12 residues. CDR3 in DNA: TGTGCCTGGAGTGATGGGTACCGGGAGCTGTTTTTT. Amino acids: CAWSDGYRELFF.

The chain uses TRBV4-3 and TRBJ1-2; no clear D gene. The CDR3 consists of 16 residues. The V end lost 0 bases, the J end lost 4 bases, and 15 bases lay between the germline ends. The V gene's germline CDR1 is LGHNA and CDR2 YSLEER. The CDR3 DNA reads TGCGCCAGCAGCCAAGATGTGGGTTATGCCATCTATGGCTACACCTTC. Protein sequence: CASSQDVGYAIYGYTF.

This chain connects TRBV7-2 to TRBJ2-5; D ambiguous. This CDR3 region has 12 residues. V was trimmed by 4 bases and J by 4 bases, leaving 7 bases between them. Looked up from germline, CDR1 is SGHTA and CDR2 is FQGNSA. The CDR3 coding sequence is TGTGCCAGCAGCTCAAACGGAGAGACCCAGTACTTC. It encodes CASSSNGETQYF.

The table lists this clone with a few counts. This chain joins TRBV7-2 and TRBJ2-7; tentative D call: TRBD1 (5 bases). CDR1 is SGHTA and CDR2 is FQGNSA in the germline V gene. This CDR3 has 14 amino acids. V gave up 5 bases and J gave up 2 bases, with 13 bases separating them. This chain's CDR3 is CASSPRRVAYEQYF. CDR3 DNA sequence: TGTGCCAGCAGCCCACGCAGGGTGGCCTACGAGCAGTACTTC.

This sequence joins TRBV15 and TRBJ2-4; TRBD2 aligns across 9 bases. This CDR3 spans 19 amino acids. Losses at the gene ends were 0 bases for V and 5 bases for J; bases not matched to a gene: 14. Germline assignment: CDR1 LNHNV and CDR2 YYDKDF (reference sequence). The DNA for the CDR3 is TGTGCCACCAGCAGAGATCGAAAGAGTGCGGGGGGGCCCCAAAACATTCAGTACTTC. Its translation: CATSRDRKSAGGPQNIQYF.

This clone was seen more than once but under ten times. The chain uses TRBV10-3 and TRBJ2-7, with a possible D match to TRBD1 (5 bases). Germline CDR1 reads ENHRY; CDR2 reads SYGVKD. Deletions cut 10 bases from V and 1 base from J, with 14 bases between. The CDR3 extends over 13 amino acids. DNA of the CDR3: TGTGCCACAGAGAAGGACAAATCCTACGAGCAGTACTTC. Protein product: CATEKDKSYEQYF.

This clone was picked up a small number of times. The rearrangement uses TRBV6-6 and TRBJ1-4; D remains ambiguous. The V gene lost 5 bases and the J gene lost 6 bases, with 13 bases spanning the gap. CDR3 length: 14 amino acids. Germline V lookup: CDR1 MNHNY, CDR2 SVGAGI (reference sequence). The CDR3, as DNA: TGTGCCAGCAGTCCCGCCGGGTGGTATGAAAAACTGTTTTTT. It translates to CASSPAGWYEKLFF.

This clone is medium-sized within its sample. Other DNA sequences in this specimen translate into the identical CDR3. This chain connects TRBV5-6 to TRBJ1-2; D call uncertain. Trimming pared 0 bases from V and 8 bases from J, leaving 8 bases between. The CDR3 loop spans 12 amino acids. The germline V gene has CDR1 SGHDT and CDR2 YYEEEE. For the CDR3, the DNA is TGTGCCAGCAGCTTGGCGCGACGGGGCTACACCTTC. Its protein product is CASSLARRGYTF.

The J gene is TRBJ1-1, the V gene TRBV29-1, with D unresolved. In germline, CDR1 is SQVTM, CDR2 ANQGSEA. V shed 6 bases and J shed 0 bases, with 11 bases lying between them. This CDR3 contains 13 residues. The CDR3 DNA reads TGCAGCGTCTTGAGACCCTTGAACACTGAAGCTTTCTTT. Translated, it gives CSVLRPLNTEAFF.

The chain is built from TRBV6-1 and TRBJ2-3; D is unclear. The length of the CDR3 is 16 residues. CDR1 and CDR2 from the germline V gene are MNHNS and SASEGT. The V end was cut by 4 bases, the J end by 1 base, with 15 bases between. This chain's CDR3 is CASSGIELPGTDTQYF. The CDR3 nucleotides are TGTGCCAGCAGTGGCATTGAGCTTCCTGGCACAGATACGCAGTATTTT.

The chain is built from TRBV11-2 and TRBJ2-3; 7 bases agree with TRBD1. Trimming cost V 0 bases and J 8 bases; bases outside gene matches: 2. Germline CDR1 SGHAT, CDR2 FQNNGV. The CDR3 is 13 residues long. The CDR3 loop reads CASSLEAGGTQYF. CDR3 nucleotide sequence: TGTGCCAGCAGCTTAGAGGCAGGGGGTACGCAGTATTTT.